Listed below are T cell receptor beta chains from one sample, sequenced in a study of blood T cell repertoires in COVID-19. TCRdb's table, derived via immunoSEQ multiplex PCR, lists solely in-frame clones and lacks some. The sample records fewer than 350,000 clones, 80% to 90% being singletons. Source material: PBMCs or T cells enriched from blood (not recorded which). These receptors originate from a woman aged 40 to 50 with acute COVID-19. Both conserved end residues are part of each CDR3. Some rows mark clone size as missing; the rest say once, few, many or name a class of expanded clone.

v_gene: TRBV6-2/TRBV6-3; abundance: NA; j_gene: TRBJ1-2; CDR3aa: CASSHNPTGDYGYTF
v_gene: TRBV9; abundance: once; j_gene: TRBJ1-2; CDR3aa: CASSAGGANALQPYTF
v_gene: TRBV7-9; abundance: once; j_gene: TRBJ1-1; CDR3aa: CASSLPGYGTEAFF
v_gene: TRBV3-1/TRBV3-2; abundance: NA; j_gene: TRBJ2-7; CDR3aa: CAIGTGSIYEQYF
v_gene: TRBV3-1/TRBV3-2; abundance: NA; j_gene: TRBJ2-1; CDR3aa: CASSSGQGYSEQFF
v_gene: TRBV5-8; abundance: NA; j_gene: TRBJ1-5; CDR3aa: CASSLTHVAEGGNQPQHF
v_gene: TRBV5-3; abundance: NA; j_gene: TRBJ2-1; CDR3aa: CARSLLDEQFF
v_gene: TRBV9; abundance: few; j_gene: TRBJ1-6; CDR3aa: CASSPSPGTGASSYNSPLHF
v_gene: TRBV6-1; abundance: NA; j_gene: TRBJ1-5; CDR3aa: CASSEARQGFNRNQPQHF
v_gene: TRBV28; abundance: NA; j_gene: TRBJ2-7; CDR3aa: CASSFYIISYEQYF
v_gene: TRBV6-2/TRBV6-3; abundance: NA; j_gene: TRBJ2-3; CDR3aa: CASSFNPRTGGTDTQYF
v_gene: TRBV27; abundance: NA; j_gene: TRBJ1-5; CDR3aa: CASSLYWDRGVGNQPQHF
v_gene: TRBV5-1; abundance: NA; j_gene: TRBJ1-6; CDR3aa: CASSPRDSIGTSGTPLHF
v_gene: TRBV25-1; abundance: NA; j_gene: TRBJ2-7; CDR3aa: CASRDRGTYEQYF
v_gene: TRBV5-1; abundance: NA; j_gene: TRBJ1-4; CDR3aa: CASSLATGEAGKLFF
v_gene: TRBV10-3; abundance: few; j_gene: TRBJ1-2; CDR3aa: CAISPGTGGDGYTF
v_gene: TRBV6-5; abundance: NA; j_gene: TRBJ2-2; CDR3aa: CASSRGTLNTGELFF
v_gene: TRBV7-9; abundance: NA; j_gene: TRBJ1-5; CDR3aa: CASSHGQFNQPQHF
v_gene: TRBV19; abundance: NA; j_gene: TRBJ2-3; CDR3aa: CASSIGSSGATDTQYF
v_gene: TRBV19; abundance: few; j_gene: TRBJ1-2; CDR3aa: CASSIVFQGSYGYTF
v_gene: TRBV7-9; abundance: medium-sized; j_gene: TRBJ1-1; CDR3aa: CASRPTVVVAEAFF
v_gene: TRBV6-2/TRBV6-3; abundance: once; j_gene: TRBJ1-1; CDR3aa: CASSWRSGRAFF
v_gene: TRBV27; abundance: NA; j_gene: TRBJ2-2; CDR3aa: CASTLQGQRTGELFF
v_gene: TRBV11-2; abundance: NA; j_gene: TRBJ1-1; CDR3aa: CASRAGTGKKSNTEAFF
v_gene: TRBV15; abundance: NA; j_gene: TRBJ2-5; CDR3aa: CATSSRGRETQYF
v_gene: TRBV15; abundance: NA; j_gene: TRBJ2-3; CDR3aa: CATSPRPGAADTQYF
v_gene: TRBV4-2; abundance: NA; j_gene: TRBJ1-5; CDR3aa: CASSQDLRGQPQHF
v_gene: TRBV9; abundance: NA; j_gene: TRBJ2-1; CDR3aa: CASSAERGSSYNEQFF
v_gene: TRBV18; abundance: NA; j_gene: TRBJ2-5; CDR3aa: CASSPLASPETQYF
v_gene: TRBV5-4; abundance: NA; j_gene: TRBJ2-1; CDR3aa: CASSRDSYPDNEQFF
v_gene: TRBV7-6; abundance: NA; j_gene: TRBJ2-3; CDR3aa: CASSNLGLSTDTQYF
v_gene: TRBV18; abundance: NA; j_gene: TRBJ1-5; CDR3aa: CASSRMTGPQPQHF
v_gene: TRBV11-3; abundance: NA; j_gene: TRBJ2-2; CDR3aa: CASSLSGQGGRSGELFF
v_gene: TRBV5-1; abundance: NA; j_gene: TRBJ2-1; CDR3aa: CASSLRAGGASDEQFF
v_gene: TRBV12-3/TRBV12-4; abundance: once; j_gene: TRBJ2-5; CDR3aa: CASRGTGEETQYF
v_gene: TRBV24-1; abundance: NA; j_gene: TRBJ1-5; CDR3aa: CATSDTGANSNQPQHF
v_gene: TRBV6-2/TRBV6-3; abundance: NA; j_gene: TRBJ2-3; CDR3aa: CASSYSGGTGYSF
v_gene: TRBV27; abundance: NA; j_gene: TRBJ1-5; CDR3aa: CASSFIGGGYSNQPQHF
v_gene: TRBV7-2; abundance: NA; j_gene: TRBJ1-2; CDR3aa: CASSPPGQGSRNGYTF
v_gene: TRBV3-1/TRBV3-2; abundance: NA; j_gene: TRBJ2-3; CDR3aa: CASSQAGSTDTQYF
v_gene: TRBV2; abundance: few; j_gene: TRBJ2-5; CDR3aa: CASSLQGGQKETQYF
v_gene: TRBV27; abundance: NA; j_gene: TRBJ2-1; CDR3aa: CASSLSGATFDEQFF
v_gene: TRBV5-5; abundance: once; j_gene: TRBJ1-4; CDR3aa: CASSHYSGQGEKLFF
v_gene: TRBV19; abundance: once; j_gene: TRBJ2-6; CDR3aa: CASSIGEISGANVLTF
v_gene: TRBV18; abundance: NA; j_gene: TRBJ1-5; CDR3aa: CASSPRENQPQHF
v_gene: TRBV4-3; abundance: NA; j_gene: TRBJ2-5; CDR3aa: CASSQDVEGRLGETQYF
v_gene: TRBV19; abundance: few; j_gene: TRBJ1-1; CDR3aa: CATSSGTGIRDTEAFF
v_gene: TRBV19; abundance: NA; j_gene: TRBJ2-1; CDR3aa: CASSFDGLAGVLGNEQFF